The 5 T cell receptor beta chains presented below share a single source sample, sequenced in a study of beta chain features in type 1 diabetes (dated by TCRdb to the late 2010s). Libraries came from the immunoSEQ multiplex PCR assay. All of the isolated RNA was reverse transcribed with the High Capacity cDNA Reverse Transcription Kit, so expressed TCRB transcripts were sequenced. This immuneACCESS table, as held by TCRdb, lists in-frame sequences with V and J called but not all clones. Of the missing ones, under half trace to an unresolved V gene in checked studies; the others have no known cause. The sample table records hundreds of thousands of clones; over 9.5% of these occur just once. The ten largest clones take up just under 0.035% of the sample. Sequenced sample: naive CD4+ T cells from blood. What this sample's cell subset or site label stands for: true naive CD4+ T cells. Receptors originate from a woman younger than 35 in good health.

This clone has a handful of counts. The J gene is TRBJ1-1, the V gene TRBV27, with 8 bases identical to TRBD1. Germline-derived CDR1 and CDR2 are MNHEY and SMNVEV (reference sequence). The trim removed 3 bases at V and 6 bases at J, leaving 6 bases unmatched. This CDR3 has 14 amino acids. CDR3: CASSFNRGTSEAFF. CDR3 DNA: TGTGCCAGCAGTTTTAACAGGGGGACATCTGAAGCTTTCTTT.

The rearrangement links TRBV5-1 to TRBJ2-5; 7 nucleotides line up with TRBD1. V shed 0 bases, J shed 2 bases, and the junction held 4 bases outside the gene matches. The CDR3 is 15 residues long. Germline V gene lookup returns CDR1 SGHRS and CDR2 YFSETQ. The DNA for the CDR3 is TGCGCCAGCAGCTTGGATGTGGGACAGCAAGAGACCCAGTACTTC. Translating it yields CASSLDVGQQETQYF.

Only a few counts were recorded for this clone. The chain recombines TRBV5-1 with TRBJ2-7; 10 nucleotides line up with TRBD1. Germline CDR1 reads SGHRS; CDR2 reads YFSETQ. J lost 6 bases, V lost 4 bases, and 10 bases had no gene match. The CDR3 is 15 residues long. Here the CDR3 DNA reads TGCGCCAGCAGCGAGGACAGGGGGGCGTCGGGCGAGCAGTACTTC. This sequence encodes CASSEDRGASGEQYF.

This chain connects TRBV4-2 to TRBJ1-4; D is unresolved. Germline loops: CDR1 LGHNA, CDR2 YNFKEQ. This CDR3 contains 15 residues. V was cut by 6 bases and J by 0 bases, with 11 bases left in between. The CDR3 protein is CASSSITATNEKLFF. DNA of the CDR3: TGTGCCAGCAGTTCAATCACTGCAACTAATGAAAAACTGTTTTTT.

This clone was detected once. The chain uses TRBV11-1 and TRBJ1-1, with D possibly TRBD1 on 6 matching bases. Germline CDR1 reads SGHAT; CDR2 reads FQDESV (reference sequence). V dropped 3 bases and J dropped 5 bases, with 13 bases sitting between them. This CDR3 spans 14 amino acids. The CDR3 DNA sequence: TGTGCCAGCAGCTTCACAGGGCTGGGGACTGAAGCTTTCTTT. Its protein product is CASSFTGLGTEAFF.